Listed here is a single T cell receptor beta chain. Antigen: not known. The record originates from a study of graft-versus-host responses after intestinal transplantation. CDR1 is MNHNY, CDR2 SVGAGI, per germline (reference sequence). The CDR3 is 15 residues long. The V gene lost 2 bases and the J gene lost 4 bases, with 11 bases spanning the gap. Profiling relied on immunoSEQ multiplex PCR, and the TCRdb table lists in-frame clones only, not all of them. The sample lists 80,000 to 100,000 clones; roughly nine tenths were seen once. The chain combines TRBV6-6 with TRBJ1-4; D may be TRBD1 (5 bases). This TCR was recovered from a human donor who received an intestinal transplant. The sequencing used unstimulated CD4+ T cells sorted from spleen or lymph node cells, collected before intestinal transplant. CDR3 loop: CASSYGQGSNEKLFF. The CDR3 DNA reads TGTGCCAGCAGTTACGGGCAGGGTAGTAATGAAAAACTGTTTTTT.